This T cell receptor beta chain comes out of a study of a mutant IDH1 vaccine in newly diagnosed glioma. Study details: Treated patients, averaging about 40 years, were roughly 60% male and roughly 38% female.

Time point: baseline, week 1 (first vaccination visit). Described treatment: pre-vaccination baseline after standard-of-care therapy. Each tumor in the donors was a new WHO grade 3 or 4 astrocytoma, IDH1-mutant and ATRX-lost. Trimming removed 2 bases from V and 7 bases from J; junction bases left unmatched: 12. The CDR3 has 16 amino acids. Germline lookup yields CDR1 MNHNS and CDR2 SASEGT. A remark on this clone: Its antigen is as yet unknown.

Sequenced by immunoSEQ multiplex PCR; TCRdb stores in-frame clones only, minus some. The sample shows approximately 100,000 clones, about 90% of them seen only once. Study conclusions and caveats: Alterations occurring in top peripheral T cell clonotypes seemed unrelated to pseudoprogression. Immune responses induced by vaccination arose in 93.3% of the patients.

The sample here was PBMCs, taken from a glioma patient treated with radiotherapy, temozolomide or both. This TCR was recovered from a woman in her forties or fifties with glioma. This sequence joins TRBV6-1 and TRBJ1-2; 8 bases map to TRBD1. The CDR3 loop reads CASSETMSGGRFGYTF. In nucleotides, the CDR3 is TGTGCCAGCAGTGAAACAATGTCAGGGGGCCGGTTTGGCTACACCTTC.